This TCR beta chain derives from a study of T cell repertoires in cytomegalovirus infection. Study background: Recently identified HLA-C-restricted CMV epitopes and well-studied HLA-B-restricted CMV epitopes were used by the study.

CDR3 size: 14 residues. Trimming cost V 3 bases and J 0 bases, with 9 bases left between them. Germline V gives CDR1 SGHVT, CDR2 SQSDAQ. A single record per CDR3 protein comes from TCRdb applying MiXCR to the reads. The sample holds roughly 570,000 distinct CDR3 sequences; just under 40% are singletons and the top ten take 48%. As for this clonotype: What it binds is not known.

Regarding the study as a whole: Within the response measured ex vivo, HLA-C-restricted CMV-specific TCR beta clonotypes were dominant. Cumulative public TCR beta family frequency identified CMV carriers with the relevant HLA.

The sequence derives from a human donor in good health (CMV status not recorded). Some clones in this sample may be carry-over from other donors' samples. The sample here was cultured PBMCs, taken from culture after CMV antigen stimulation. The rearrangement joins TRBV7-4 to TRBJ2-7; D not certain. The CDR3 protein is CASSFMVSSYEQYF. The CDR3 coding sequence is TGTGCCAGCAGCTTCATGGTGAGCTCCTACGAGCAGTACTTC.